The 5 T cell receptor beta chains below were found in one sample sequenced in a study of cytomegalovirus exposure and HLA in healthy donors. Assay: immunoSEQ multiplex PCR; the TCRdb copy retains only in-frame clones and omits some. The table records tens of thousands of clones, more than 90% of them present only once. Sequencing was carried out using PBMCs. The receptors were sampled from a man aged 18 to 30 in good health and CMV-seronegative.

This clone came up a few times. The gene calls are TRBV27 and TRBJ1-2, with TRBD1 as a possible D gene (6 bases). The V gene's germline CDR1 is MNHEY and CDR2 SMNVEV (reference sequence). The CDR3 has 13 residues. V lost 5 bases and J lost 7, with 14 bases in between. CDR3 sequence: CASSVDRKGGYTF. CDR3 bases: TGTGCCAGCAGTGTAGACAGGAAGGGTGGCTACACCTTC.

CDR3: CASSSSGITSDTQYF. In nucleotides, the CDR3 is TGTGCCAGCAGTTCCAGCGGGATTACTTCTGATACGCAGTATTTT. The gene calls are TRBV27 and TRBJ2-3, with 7 bases aligning to TRBD2. The germline V gene encodes CDR1 MNHEY and CDR2 SMNVEV (reference sequence). The CDR3 loop spans 15 amino acids. After removal of 4 bases from V and 6 bases from J, the junction contained 10 bases not matched to a gene.

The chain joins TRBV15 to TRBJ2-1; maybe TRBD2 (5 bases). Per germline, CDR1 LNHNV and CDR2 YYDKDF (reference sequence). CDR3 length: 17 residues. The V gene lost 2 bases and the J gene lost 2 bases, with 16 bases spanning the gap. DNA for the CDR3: TGTGCCACCAGCAGAAAATTAGCGATACTAACCTACAATGAGCAGTTCTTC. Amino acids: CATSRKLAILTYNEQFF.

CDR3 protein: CASSFQGASYNEQFF. The CDR3 nucleotides read TGTGCCAGCAGTTTTCAGGGGGCGTCCTACAATGAGCAGTTCTTC. The rearrangement joins TRBV27 to TRBJ2-1, with 8 bases aligning to TRBD1. The CDR3 spans 15 residues. CDR1 and CDR2 (germline): MNHEY, SMNVEV (reference sequence). The V segment lost 3 bases and the J segment 1 base; nucleotides outside the gene matches: 2.

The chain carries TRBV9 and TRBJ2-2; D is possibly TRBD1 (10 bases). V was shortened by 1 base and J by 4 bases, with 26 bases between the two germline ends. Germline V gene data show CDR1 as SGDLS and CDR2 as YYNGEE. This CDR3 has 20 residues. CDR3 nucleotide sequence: TGTGCCAGCAGCGTAAGCGGGGGGACCCGGGACAGGGGTCTCACCGGGGAGCTGTTTTTT. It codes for CASSVSGGTRDRGLTGELFF.